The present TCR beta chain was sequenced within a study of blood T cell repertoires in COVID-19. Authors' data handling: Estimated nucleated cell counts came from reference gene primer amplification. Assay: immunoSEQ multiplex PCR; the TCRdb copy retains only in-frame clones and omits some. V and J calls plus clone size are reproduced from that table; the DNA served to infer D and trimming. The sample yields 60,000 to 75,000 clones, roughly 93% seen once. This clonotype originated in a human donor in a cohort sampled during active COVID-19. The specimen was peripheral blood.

The CDR3, as DNA: TGTGCCACCAGTGTTAGCGGGACGGTCACCGGGGAGCTGTTTTTT. It translates to CATSVSGTVTGELFF. This rearrangement joins TRBV24-1 to TRBJ2-2; TRBD2 matches at 8 bases. The ends lost 5 bases at V and 4 bases at J; junction bases unmatched: 5. Germline assignment: CDR1 KGHDR and CDR2 SFDVKD. The length of the CDR3 is 15 residues.